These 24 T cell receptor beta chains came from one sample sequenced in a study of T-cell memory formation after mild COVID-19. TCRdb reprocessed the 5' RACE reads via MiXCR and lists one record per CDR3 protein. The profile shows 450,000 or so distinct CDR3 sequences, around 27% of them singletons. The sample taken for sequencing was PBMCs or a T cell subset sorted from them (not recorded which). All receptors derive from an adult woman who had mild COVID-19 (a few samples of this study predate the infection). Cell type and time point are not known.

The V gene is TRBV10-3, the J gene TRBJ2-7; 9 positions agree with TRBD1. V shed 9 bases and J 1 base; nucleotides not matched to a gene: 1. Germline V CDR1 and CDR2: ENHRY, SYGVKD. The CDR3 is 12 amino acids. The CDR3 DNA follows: TGTGCCATAGGGACAGGGTCCTACGAGCAGTACTTC. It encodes CAIGTGSYEQYF.

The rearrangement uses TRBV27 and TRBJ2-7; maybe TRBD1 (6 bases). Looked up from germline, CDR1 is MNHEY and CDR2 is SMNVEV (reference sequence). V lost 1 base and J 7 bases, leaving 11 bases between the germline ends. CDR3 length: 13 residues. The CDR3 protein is CASSLLQGREQYF. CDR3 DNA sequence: TGTGCCAGCAGTTTATTACAGGGCCGGGAGCAGTACTTC.

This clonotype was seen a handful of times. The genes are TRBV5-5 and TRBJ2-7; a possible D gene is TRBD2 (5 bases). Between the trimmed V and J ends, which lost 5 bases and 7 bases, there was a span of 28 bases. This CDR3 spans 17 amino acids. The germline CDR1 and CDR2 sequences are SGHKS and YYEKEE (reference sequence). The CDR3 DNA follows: TGTGCCAGCAGTTGGGGAGCGGTCCGCAGCCCTCCTAGGGAGCAGTACTTC. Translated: CASSWGAVRSPPREQYF.

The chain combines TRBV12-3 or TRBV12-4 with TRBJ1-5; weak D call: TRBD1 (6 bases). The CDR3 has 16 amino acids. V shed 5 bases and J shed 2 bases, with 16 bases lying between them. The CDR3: CASSPPGARGNQPQHF. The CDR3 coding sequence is TGTGCCAGCAGTCCTCCGGGGGCTCGGGGCAATCAGCCCCAGCATTTT.

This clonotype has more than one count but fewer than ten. Here the CDR3 reads CASSLAVSLIPGELFF. DNA of the CDR3: TGTGCCAGCAGCTTAGCGGTCAGTCTAATTCCCGGGGAGCTGTTTTTT. J is TRBJ2-2 and V is TRBV7-2; D not resolved. CDR1 and CDR2 from the germline V gene are SGHTA and FQGNSA. The CDR3 has 16 residues. Between the trimmed V and J ends, which lost 0 bases and 6 bases, there was a span of 14 bases.

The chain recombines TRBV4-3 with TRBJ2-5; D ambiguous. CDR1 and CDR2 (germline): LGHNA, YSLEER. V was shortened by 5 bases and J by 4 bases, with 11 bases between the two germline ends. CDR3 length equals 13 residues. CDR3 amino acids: CASSSKMIETQYF. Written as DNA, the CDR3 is TGCGCCAGCAGCTCCAAGATGATAGAGACCCAGTACTTC.

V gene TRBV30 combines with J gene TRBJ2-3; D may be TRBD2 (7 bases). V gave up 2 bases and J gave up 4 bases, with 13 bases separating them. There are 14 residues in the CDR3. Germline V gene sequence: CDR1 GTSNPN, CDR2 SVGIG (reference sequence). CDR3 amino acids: CAWSTGGIADTQYF. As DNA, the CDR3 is TGTGCCTGGAGTACGGGGGGCATCGCAGATACGCAGTATTTT. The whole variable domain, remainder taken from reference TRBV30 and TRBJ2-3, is SQTIHQWPATLVQPVGSPLSLECTVEGTSNPNLYWYRQAAGRGLQLLFYSVGIGQISSEVPQNLSASRPQDRQFILSSKKLLLSDSGFYLCAWSTGGIADTQYFGPGTRLTVL.

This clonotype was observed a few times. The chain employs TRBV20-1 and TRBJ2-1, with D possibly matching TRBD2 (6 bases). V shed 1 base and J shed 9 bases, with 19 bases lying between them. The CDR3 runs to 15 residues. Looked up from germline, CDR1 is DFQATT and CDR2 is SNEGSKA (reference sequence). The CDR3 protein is CSARVRSQGGREQFF. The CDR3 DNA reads TGCAGTGCTAGAGTCCGTAGCCAGGGAGGACGTGAGCAGTTCTTC.

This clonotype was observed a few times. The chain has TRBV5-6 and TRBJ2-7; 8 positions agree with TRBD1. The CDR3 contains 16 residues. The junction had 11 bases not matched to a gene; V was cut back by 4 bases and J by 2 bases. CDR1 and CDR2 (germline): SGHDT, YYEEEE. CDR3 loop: CASSPGQGLSAYEQYF. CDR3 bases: TGTGCCAGCAGCCCCGGACAGGGATTATCGGCCTACGAGCAGTACTTC.

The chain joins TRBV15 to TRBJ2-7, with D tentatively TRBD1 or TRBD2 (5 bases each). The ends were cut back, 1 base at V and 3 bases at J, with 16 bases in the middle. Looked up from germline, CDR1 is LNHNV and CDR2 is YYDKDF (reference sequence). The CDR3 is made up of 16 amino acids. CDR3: CATSRARAPRGYEQYF. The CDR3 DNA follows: TGTGCCACCAGCAGAGCCCGGGCCCCGAGGGGCTACGAGCAGTACTTC.

The CDR3 region has the DNA TGTGCCAGCAGCCCTCACCCCGGGGGGTCGGCCGAGCAGTACTTC. Protein: CASSPHPGGSAEQYF. This chain connects TRBV7-6 to TRBJ2-7; 7 nucleotides align to TRBD2. CDR1 SGHVS and CDR2 FNYEAQ come from the germline V gene. This CDR3 spans 15 amino acids. After removal of 5 bases from V and 6 bases from J, the junction contained 13 bases not matched to a gene.

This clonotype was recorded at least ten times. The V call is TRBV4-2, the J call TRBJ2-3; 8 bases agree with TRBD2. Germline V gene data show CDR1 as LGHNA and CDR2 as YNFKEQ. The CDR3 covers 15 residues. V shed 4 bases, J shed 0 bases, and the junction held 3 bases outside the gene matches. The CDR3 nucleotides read TGTGCCAGCAGCCGAGGCGGGGGGAGCACAGATACGCAGTATTTT. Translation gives CASSRGGGSTDTQYF.

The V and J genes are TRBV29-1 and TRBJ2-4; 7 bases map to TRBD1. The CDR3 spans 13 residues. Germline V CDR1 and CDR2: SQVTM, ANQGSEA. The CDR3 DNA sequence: TGCAGTGCTACCGGGACAGATCGAAACATTCAGTACTTC. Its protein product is CSATGTDRNIQYF.

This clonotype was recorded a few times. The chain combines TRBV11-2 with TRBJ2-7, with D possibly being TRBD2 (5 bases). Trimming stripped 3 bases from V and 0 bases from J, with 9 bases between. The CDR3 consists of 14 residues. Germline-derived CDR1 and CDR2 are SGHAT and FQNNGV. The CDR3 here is CASSFREDSYEQYF. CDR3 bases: TGTGCCAGCAGCTTCCGGGAAGACTCCTACGAGCAGTACTTC.

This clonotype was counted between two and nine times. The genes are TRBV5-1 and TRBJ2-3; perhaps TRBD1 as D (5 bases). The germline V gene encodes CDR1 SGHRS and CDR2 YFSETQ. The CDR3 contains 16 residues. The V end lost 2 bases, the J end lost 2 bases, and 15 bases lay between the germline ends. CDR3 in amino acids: CASSFGAATHTDTQYF. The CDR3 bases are TGCGCCAGCAGCTTTGGGGCGGCAACACACACAGATACGCAGTATTTT.

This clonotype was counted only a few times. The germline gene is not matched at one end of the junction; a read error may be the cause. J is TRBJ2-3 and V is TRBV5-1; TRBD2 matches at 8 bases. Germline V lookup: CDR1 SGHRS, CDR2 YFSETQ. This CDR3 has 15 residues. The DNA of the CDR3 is TGTGCCAGCAGCTTAGCGGGGAGGGGCACAGATACGCAGTATTTT. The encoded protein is CASSLAGRGTDTQYF.

The CDR3 DNA sequence: TGTGCCAGCAGCCCTTTCGGCGGCCGCGGGGAGACCCAGTACTTC. Translation gives CASSPFGGRGETQYF. This sequence joins TRBV5-6 and TRBJ2-5; D may be TRBD2 (5 bases). This CDR3 spans 15 amino acids. The V end was cut by 4 bases, the J end by 5 bases, with 18 bases between. Germline loops: CDR1 SGHDT, CDR2 YYEEEE.

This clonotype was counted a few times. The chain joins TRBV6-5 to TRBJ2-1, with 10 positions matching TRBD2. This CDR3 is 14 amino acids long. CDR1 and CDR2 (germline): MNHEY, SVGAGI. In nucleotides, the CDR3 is TGTGCTTCAGCAGCCACTAGCGGGATGGGGGAGCAGTTCTTC. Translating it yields CASAATSGMGEQFF.

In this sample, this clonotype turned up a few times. CDR3 protein: CASRTGVGYYGYTF. In DNA, the CDR3 is TGTGCCAGCAGAACAGGGGTGGGCTACTATGGCTACACCTTC. The chain has TRBV7-9 and TRBJ1-2, with 7 bases lining up with TRBD1. This CDR3 comprises 14 residues. CDR1 and CDR2 from the germline V gene are SEHNR and FQNEAQ (reference sequence). The V gene end was trimmed by 6 bases and the J gene end by 3 bases; junction bases not matched to a gene: 7.

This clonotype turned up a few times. CDR3 loop: CSARASTNEKLFF. The CDR3, as DNA: TGCAGTGCTAGAGCGTCAACTAATGAAAAACTGTTTTTT. This chain links TRBV20-1 with TRBJ1-4; D unclear. This CDR3 spans 13 amino acids. The germline V gene encodes CDR1 DFQATT and CDR2 SNEGSKA (reference sequence). Trimming left V 1 base short and J 0 bases short, with 3 bases between.

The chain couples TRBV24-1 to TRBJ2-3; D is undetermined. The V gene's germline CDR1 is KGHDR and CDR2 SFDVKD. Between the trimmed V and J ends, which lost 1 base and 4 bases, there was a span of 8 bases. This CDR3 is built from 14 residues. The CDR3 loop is CATSDFEHPDTQYF. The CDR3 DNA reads TGTGCCACCAGTGATTTCGAACACCCAGATACGCAGTATTTT.

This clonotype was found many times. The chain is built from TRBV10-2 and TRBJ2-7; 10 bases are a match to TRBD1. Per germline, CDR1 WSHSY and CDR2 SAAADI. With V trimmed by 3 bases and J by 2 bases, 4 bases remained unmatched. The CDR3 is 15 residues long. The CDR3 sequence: CASSDLGTGAYEQYF. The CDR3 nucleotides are TGCGCCAGCAGTGATCTGGGGACAGGGGCCTACGAGCAGTACTTC.

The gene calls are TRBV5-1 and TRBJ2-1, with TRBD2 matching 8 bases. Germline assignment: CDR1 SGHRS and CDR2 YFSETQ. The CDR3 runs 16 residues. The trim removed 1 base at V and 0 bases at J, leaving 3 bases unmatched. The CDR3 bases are TGCGCCAGCAGCTTGACAGCGGGGGACTCCTACAATGAGCAGTTCTTC. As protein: CASSLTAGDSYNEQFF.

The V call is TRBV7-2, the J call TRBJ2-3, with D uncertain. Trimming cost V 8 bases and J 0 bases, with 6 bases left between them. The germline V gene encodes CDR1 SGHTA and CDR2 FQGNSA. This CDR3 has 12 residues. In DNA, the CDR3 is TGTGCCAGCGGACCTAGCACAGATACGCAGTATTTT. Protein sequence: CASGPSTDTQYF. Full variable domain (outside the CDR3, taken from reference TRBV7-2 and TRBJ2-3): GAGVSQSPSNKVTEKGKDVELRCDPISGHTALYWYRQSLGQGLEFLIYFQGNSAPDKSGLPSDRFSAERTGGSVSTLTIQRTQQEDSAVYLCASGPSTDTQYFGPGTRLTVL.